The clone carrying this T cell receptor (beta chain) was observed a single time. Antigen specificity is unknown. Sequence at one end of the junction differs from germline and may be a read error. The sample comes from a study of T cells in Graves' hyperthyroidism and ophthalmopathy. Study-level points and caveats: Also found in blood were most expanded thyroid clonotypes above 0.001.

RNA transcripts provided the source from which TCR beta CDR3 regions were amplified. With the HTBI primer set, the TCR CDR3 went through a first round of RT-PCR. A single record per CDR3 protein comes from TCRdb applying MiXCR to the multiplex PCR reads. Of about 840,000 distinct CDR3 sequences in the sample, 35% to 40% were seen once. CDR1 is ENHRY, CDR2 SYGVKD, per germline. The CDR3 runs 13 residues. The chain combines TRBV10-3 with TRBJ1-2; 9 nucleotides line up with TRBD1. Source material: blood. The clonotype was recovered from a man in his late teens or twenties with Graves' hyperthyroidism. In DNA, the CDR3 is TGTGCCAGCAGTTCACAGGGGGCGCACGGCTACACCTTC. Translating gives CASSSQGAHGYTF.